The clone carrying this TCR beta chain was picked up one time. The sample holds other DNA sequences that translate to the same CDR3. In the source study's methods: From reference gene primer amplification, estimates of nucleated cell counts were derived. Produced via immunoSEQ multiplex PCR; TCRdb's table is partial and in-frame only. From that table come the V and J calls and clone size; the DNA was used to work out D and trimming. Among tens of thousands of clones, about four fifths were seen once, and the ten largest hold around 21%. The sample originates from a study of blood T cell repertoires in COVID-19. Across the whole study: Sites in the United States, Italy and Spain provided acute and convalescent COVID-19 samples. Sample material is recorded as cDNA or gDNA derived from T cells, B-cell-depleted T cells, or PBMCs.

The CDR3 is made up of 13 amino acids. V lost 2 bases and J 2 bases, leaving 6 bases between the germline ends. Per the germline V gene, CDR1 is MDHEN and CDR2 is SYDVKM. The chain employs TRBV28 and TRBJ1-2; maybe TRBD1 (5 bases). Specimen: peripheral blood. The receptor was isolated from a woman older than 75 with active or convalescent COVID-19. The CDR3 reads CASSLAGNYGYTF. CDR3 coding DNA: TGTGCCAGCAGTTTAGCAGGGAACTATGGCTACACCTTC.